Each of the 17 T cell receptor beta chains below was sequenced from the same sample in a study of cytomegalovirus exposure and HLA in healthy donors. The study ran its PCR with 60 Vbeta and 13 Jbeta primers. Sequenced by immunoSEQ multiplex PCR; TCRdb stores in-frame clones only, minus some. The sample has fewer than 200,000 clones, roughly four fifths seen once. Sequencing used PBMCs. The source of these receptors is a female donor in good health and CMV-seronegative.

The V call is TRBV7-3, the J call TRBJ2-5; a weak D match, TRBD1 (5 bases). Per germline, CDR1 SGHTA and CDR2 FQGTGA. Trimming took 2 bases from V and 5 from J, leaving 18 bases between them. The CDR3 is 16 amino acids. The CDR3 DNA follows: TGTGCCAGCAGCTTAGGCTCGTATAAGGGGATCGAGACCCAGTACTTC. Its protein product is CASSLGSYKGIETQYF.

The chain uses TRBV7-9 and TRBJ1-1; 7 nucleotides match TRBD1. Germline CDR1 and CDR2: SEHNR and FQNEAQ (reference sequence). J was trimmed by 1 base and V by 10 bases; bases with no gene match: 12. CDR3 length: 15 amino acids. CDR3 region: CATRSKRQGNTEAFF. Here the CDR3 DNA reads TGTGCCACTAGATCAAAGAGACAGGGGAACACTGAAGCTTTCTTT. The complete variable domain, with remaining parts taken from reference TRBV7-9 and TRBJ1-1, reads DTGVSQNPRHKITKRGQNVTFRCDPISEHNRLYWYRQTLGQGPEFLTYFQNEAQLEKSRLLSDRFSAERPKGSFSTLEIQRTEQGDSAMYLCATRSKRQGNTEAFFGQGTRLTVV.

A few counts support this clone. The CDR3 is CASSIPGTGYSNTGELFF. The CDR3 nucleotides are TGTGCCAGCAGCATCCCCGGGACAGGTTATTCGAACACCGGGGAGCTGTTTTTT. The chain recombines TRBV21-1 with TRBJ2-2; TRBD1 is taken as the D call from the table, unchecked against the DNA. TRBV21-1 is marked as a pseudogene. The CDR3 length is 18 residues.

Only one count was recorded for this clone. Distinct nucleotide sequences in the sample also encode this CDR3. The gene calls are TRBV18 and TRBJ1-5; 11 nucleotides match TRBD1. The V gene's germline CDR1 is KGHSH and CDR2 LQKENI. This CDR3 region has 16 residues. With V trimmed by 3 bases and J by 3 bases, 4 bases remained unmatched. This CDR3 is CASSPPGQGVNQPQHF. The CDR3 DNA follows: TGTGCCAGCTCACCTCCGGGACAGGGGGTCAATCAGCCCCAGCATTTT.

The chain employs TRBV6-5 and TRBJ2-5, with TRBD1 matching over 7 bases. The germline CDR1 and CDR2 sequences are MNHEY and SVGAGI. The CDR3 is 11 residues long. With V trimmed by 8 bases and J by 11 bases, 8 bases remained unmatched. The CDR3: CASLQGREQYF. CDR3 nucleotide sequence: TGTGCCAGCCTACAGGGGAGAGAGCAGTACTTC.

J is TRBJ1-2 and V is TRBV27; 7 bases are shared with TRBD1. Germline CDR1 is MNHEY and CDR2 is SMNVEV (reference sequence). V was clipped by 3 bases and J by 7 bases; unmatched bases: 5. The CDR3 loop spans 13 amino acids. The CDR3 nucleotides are TGTGCCAGCAGTTTCCCGGGGGACAGTGGCTACACCTTC. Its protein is CASSFPGDSGYTF.

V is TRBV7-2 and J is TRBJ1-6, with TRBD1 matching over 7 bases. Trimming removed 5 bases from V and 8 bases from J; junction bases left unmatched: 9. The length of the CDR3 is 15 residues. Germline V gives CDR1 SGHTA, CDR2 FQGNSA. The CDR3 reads CASSDWTGSHSPLHF. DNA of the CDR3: TGTGCCAGCAGCGACTGGACAGGATCCCATTCACCCCTCCACTTT.

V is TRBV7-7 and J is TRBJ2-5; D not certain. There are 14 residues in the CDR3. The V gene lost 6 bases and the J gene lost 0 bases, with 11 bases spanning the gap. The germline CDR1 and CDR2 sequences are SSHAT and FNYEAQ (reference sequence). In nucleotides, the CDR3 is TGTGCCAGCAGTAATTCCGTAAACCAAGAGACCCAGTACTTC. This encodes CASSNSVNQETQYF.

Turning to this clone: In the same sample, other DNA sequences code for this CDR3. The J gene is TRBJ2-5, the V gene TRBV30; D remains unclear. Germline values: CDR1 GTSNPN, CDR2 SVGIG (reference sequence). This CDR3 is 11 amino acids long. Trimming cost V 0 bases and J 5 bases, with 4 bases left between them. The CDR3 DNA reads TGTGCCTGGAGTGTACGGGAGACCCAGTACTTC. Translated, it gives CAWSVRETQYF.

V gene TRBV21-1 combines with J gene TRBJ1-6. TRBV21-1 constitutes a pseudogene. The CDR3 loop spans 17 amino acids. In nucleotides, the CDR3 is TGTGCCAGCAGCAAAGGCGGCAGCCGCCTCTATAATTCACCCCTCCACTTT. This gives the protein CASSKGGSRLYNSPLHF.

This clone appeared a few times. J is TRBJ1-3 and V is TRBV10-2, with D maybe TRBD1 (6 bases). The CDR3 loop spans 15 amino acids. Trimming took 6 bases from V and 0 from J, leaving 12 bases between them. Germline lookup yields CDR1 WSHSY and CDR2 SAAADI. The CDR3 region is CASSQPTGSGNTIYF. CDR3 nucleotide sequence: TGCGCCAGCAGCCAACCGACAGGCTCTGGAAACACCATATATTTT.

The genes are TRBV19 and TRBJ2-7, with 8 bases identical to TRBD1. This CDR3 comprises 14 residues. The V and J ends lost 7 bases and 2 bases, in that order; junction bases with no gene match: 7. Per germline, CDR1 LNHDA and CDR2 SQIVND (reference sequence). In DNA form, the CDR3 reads TGTGCCAGTACCCCCGGACAGGGAGCCTACGAGCAGTACTTC. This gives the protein CASTPGQGAYEQYF.

Here the CDR3 DNA reads TGTGCCAGCAGCTCCTCGGTCAGGGGTGGTGAGCAGTTCTTC. Translated, it gives CASSSSVRGGEQFF. The chain links TRBV5-8 to TRBJ2-1; a possible D gene is TRBD1 (6 bases). Per the germline V gene, CDR1 is SGHTS and CDR2 is YDEGEE. V gave up 3 bases and J gave up 9 bases, with 16 bases separating them. The CDR3 length is 14 residues.

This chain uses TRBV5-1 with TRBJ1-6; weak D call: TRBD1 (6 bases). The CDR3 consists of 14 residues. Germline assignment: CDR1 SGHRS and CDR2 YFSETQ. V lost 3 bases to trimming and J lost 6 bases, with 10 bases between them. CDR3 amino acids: CASSWAGANSPLHF. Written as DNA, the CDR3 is TGCGCCAGCAGCTGGGCGGGGGCTAATTCACCCCTCCACTTT.

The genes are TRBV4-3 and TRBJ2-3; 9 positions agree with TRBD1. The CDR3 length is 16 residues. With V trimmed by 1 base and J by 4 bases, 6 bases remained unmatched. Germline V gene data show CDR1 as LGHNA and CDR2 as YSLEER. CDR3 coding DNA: TGCGCCAGCAGCCAAGGGACAGGGGTGGTTGCAGATACGCAGTATTTT. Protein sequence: CASSQGTGVVADTQYF.

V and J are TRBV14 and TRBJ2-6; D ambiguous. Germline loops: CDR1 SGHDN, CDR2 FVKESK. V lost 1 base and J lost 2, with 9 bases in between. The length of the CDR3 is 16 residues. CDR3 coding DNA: TGTGCCAGCAGCCAAGTTCGAGGTGCTGGGGCCAACGTCCTGACTTTC. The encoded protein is CASSQVRGAGANVLTF.

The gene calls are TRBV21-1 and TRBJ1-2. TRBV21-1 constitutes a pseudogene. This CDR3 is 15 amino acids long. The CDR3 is CASRHERRWVYGYTF. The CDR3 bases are TGTGCCAGCAGGCACGAGCGTCGGTGGGTCTATGGCTACACCTTC.